This is a list of T cell receptor beta chains from one sample in a study of blood T cell repertoires in COVID-19. The assay was immunoSEQ multiplex PCR, and TCRdb's table has in-frame clones only and misses some. The sample has more than 95,000 clones; roughly 85% are singletons. The sample consisted of peripheral blood. Receptors were obtained from a human donor in a cohort sampled during active COVID-19. CDR3s include the opening cysteine and the closing phenylalanine or tryptophan. The D gene is left open where the match is weak. Expanded clones get a size class; other rows say once, few or many, or leave the size out.

V	J	D	size	DNA	CDR3
TRBV6-2/TRBV6-3	TRBJ2-3	-	-	TGTGCCAGCAGTTACGGGCACAGGGAAGGGGATACGCAGTATTTT	CASSYGHREGDTQYF
TRBV9	TRBJ2-5	-	-	TGTGCCAGCAGCGTAGTAGGGGGCCAAGAGACCCAGTACTTC	CASSVVGGQETQYF
TRBV7-9	TRBJ1-1	-	-	TGTGCCAGCAGCTTAGTTCAGGGGTCCACTGAAGCTTTCTTT	CASSLVQGSTEAFF
TRBV6-2/TRBV6-3	TRBJ1-2	TRBD1	few	TGTGCCAGCAGTTACTCCCCGGGACAGATTAGTGGCTACACCTTC	CASSYSPGQISGYTF
TRBV3-1/TRBV3-2	TRBJ2-6	-	-	TGTGCCAGCAGCCGCGACATGGGCGGGGCCAACGTCCTGACTTTC	CASSRDMGGANVLTF
TRBV30	TRBJ2-1	TRBD2	-	TGTGCCTGGTCCGGGACTAGCGCCTACAATGAGCAGTTCTTC	CAWSGTSAYNEQFF
TRBV29-1	TRBJ1-1	-	-	TGCAGCGTTGAGGCGAACACTGAAGCTTTCTTT	CSVEANTEAFF
TRBV6-4	TRBJ1-2	TRBD1	-	TGTGCCAGCAGTGAATCGCAGGGGGGATACGGCTACACCTTC	CASSESQGGYGYTF
TRBV6-5	TRBJ2-1	TRBD2	-	TGTGCCAGCAGTAGCGCGCGACTAGCAATTTCTGAGCAGTTCTTC	CASSSARLAISEQFF
TRBV7-7	TRBJ2-3	TRBD2	-	TGTGCTAGCAGCTCTGGACTAGCGGGGGACGGCACAGATACGCAGTATTTT	CASSSGLAGDGTDTQYF
TRBV7-9	TRBJ1-1	-	-	TGTGCCAGCAGCCGTTTCAGGGATGCGAACACTGAAGCTTTCTTT	CASSRFRDANTEAFF
TRBV6-2/TRBV6-3	TRBJ2-6	TRBD2	-	TGTGCCAGCAGTCCCCGGGGGGTAGGGGTCTCTGGGGCCAACGTCCTGACTTTC	CASSPRGVGVSGANVLTF
TRBV28	TRBJ2-1	-	-	TGTGCCAGCAGCTCCAGTGGCCTTTCCCTTGAGTTCTTC	CASSSSGLSLEFF
TRBV5-1	TRBJ2-2	TRBD1	-	TGCGCCAGCAGCTTGGGGACAGGGGGTTTCACCGGGGAGCTGTTTTTT	CASSLGTGGFTGELFF
TRBV9	TRBJ1-6	-	-	TGTGCCAGCATACGCCGGGACACCAAGAGCTCCTATAATTCACCCCTCCACTTT	CASIRRDTKSSYNSPLHF
TRBV7-8	TRBJ2-7	-	-	TGTGCCAGCAGCTTAGGCCCGGGGGAGCAGTACTTC	CASSLGPGEQYF
TRBV29-1	TRBJ1-3	TRBD1	-	TGCAGCGGCCGGACAGGGGGTTCCTCCTCTGGAAACACCATATATTTT	CSGRTGGSSSGNTIYF
TRBV28	TRBJ1-5	-	-	TGTGCCAGCAGTATCCTCGGGGGGACTAGCAATCAGCCCCAGCATTTT	CASSILGGTSNQPQHF
TRBV3-1/TRBV3-2	TRBJ1-1	-	-	TGTGCCAGCAGCCAAGATACTATTCGGGGTTTATCTTTCTTT	CASSQDTIRGLSFF
TRBV7-2	TRBJ1-1	TRBD1	-	TGTGCCAGCAGCCTACCGGGACAGGGGACCACTGAAGCTTTCTTT	CASSLPGQGTTEAFF
TRBV2	TRBJ1-4	TRBD1	few	TGTGCCAGCAGACTATACAGGGGACAGGATGAAAAACTGTTTTTT	CASRLYRGQDEKLFF
TRBV7-2	TRBJ2-5	TRBD1	-	TGTGCCAGCAGCTTAGGGCTTCAGGGGGCCCAGTACTTC	CASSLGLQGAQYF
TRBV30	TRBJ2-7	TRBD2	-	TGTGCCTGGAGTGTACTCGGGAGGTACGAGCAGTACTTC	CAWSVLGRYEQYF
TRBV7-3	TRBJ2-7	TRBD1	once	TGTGCCAGCAGCTTATACCCGAGGGGGCGGGCCGACGAGCAGTACTTC	CASSLYPRGRADEQYF
TRBV29-1	TRBJ2-3	-	-	TGCAGCGTTGAATCCGGGGTCTCGGATACGCAGTATTTT	CSVESGVSDTQYF
TRBV27	TRBJ1-2	TRBD1	-	TGTGCCAGCAGTTTATCCGCGGGACTCAGGGGGGAGGTTTACTATGGCTACACCTTC	CASSLSAGLRGEVYYGYTF
TRBV2	TRBJ2-7	-	-	TGTGCCAGCAGTGAATCCGGGTACGAGCAGTACTTC	CASSESGYEQYF
TRBV6-1	TRBJ1-2	-	-	TGTGCCAGCAGTGAAGCACTCCAGGGCCGCTACTATGGCTACACCTTC	CASSEALQGRYYGYTF
TRBV28	TRBJ1-5	-	-	TGTGCCAGCAGGGGACGAGGGGGAAGCAATCAGCCCCAGCATTTT	CASRGRGGSNQPQHF
TRBV5-1	TRBJ2-3	TRBD1	-	TGCGCCAGCAGCAGGGACAGGGCCACAGATACGCAGTATTTT	CASSRDRATDTQYF
TRBV19	TRBJ1-5	TRBD1	-	TGTGCCAGTAGTCTGACAGGGGGGGATCAGCCCCAGCATTTT	CASSLTGGDQPQHF
TRBV5-6	TRBJ2-7	TRBD2	-	TGTGCCAGCAGCTTGCCGGGGGGGCTCTCCTACGAGCAGTACTTC	CASSLPGGLSYEQYF
TRBV5-1	TRBJ1-2	TRBD1	-	TGCGCCAGCAGCGAATCGACAGGGGTCGGCTACACCTTC	CASSESTGVGYTF
TRBV28	TRBJ1-5	TRBD1	many	TGTGCCAGCCGCCCTGCATACAGGGGGAAGCAGCCCCAGCATTTT	CASRPAYRGKQPQHF
TRBV15	TRBJ1-1	TRBD1	-	TGTGCCACCAGCAGTCGGACAGGGGTCGTGACTGAAGCTTTCTTT	CATSSRTGVVTEAFF
TRBV4-2	TRBJ1-2	-	-	TGTGCCAGCAGCCAAGACGCCGGGAGTAATGGCTACACCTTC	CASSQDAGSNGYTF
TRBV7-9	TRBJ2-3	-	-	TGTGCCAGCAGCTCAACAGTTTTGGGCACAGATACGCAGTATTTT	CASSSTVLGTDTQYF
TRBV3-1/TRBV3-2	TRBJ1-1	TRBD1	few	TGTGCCAGCAGCCACTGGGACAGGGCCACTGAAGCTTTCTTT	CASSHWDRATEAFF
TRBV29-1	TRBJ1-2	-	-	TGCAGCGCCACACAGCGGGACTATGGCTACACCTTC	CSATQRDYGYTF
TRBV27	TRBJ2-7	TRBD2	-	TGTGCCAGCAGTGGCGGGAGAGGTTACGAGCAGTACTTC	CASSGGRGYEQYF
TRBV27	TRBJ2-1	-	-	TGTGTCAGCAGTTTCGGTGGGAGCCACAATGAGCAGTTCTTC	CVSSFGGSHNEQFF
TRBV7-2	TRBJ2-3	TRBD2	-	TGTGCCAGCAGCCTCCTCTTTAGGGGCGGGGGGCAGGTAGATACGCAGTATTTT	CASSLLFRGGGQVDTQYF
TRBV25-1	TRBJ2-1	TRBD2	-	TGTGCCAGCTCCCGACTAGCGGGAGGGTACAATGAGCAGTTCTTC	CASSRLAGGYNEQFF
TRBV6-1	TRBJ2-3	-	-	TGTGCCAGCAGTGAAGAATGGCGGGGAGTGGAATTACACACAGATACGCAGTATTTT	CASSEEWRGVELHTDTQYF
TRBV7-9	TRBJ1-1	-	-	TGTGCCAGCAGCCCGGCCCGGATAGCGAACACTGAAGCTTTCTTT	CASSPARIANTEAFF
TRBV19	TRBJ2-2	TRBD2	once	TGTGCCAGTAGGGGACTAGCGGGAGTGGCGACCGGGGAGCTGTTTTTT	CASRGLAGVATGELFF
TRBV10-3	TRBJ1-1	-	-	TGTGCCACCTACCCGGGTAGGAACACTGAAGCTTTCTTT	CATYPGRNTEAFF
TRBV7-6	TRBJ2-6	-	-	TGTGCCAGCAGCTTATTGGCCGACACCACTGGGGCCAACGTCCTGACTTTC	CASSLLADTTGANVLTF
TRBV7-2	TRBJ1-6	-	-	TGTGCCAGCAGCTCCTTCAATTCACCCCTCCACTTT	CASSSFNSPLHF
TRBV7-9	TRBJ2-1	-	-	TGTGCCAGCAGCTTACGGCTCAGCGATGAGCAGTTCTTC	CASSLRLSDEQFF
TRBV10-3	TRBJ2-7	TRBD1	few	TGTGCCATCAGTAGGGACAGTAGCTCCTACGAGCAGTACTTC	CAISRDSSSYEQYF
TRBV7-2	TRBJ2-4	-	-	TGTGCCAGCAGCTTAAACGGACTAATAGCCAAAAACATTCAGTACTTC	CASSLNGLIAKNIQYF
TRBV28	TRBJ2-1	-	-	TGTGCCAGCAGTCAGGGCGGGGCAACGAGGTACAATGAGCAGTTCTTC	CASSQGGATRYNEQFF
TRBV24-1	TRBJ2-7	TRBD1	-	TGTGCCACCAGTGAGGCCGGGACAGGCTCCTACGAGCAGTACTTC	CATSEAGTGSYEQYF
TRBV5-5	TRBJ2-3	-	-	TGTGCCAGCAGCCACGACAGTTACACAGATACGCAGTATTTT	CASSHDSYTDTQYF
TRBV7-3	TRBJ2-3	-	once	TGTGCCAGCAGCGCGAGGAGGAGGCCAGATACGCAGTATTTT	CASSARRRPDTQYF
TRBV4-3	TRBJ1-4	-	-	TGCGCCAGCAGCCAGTTTACAACTAATGAAAAACTGTTTTTT	CASSQFTTNEKLFF
TRBV4-3	TRBJ1-3	TRBD1	-	TGCGCCAGCAGCCCGCGACAGGGGGCGAACACCATATATTTT	CASSPRQGANTIYF